This T cell receptor (beta chain) was recovered during a study of blood T cell repertoires in COVID-19. As for the study in general: Researchers got acute and convalescent COVID-19 samples from the United States, Italy and Spain. In each case, the material was cDNA or gDNA derived from T cells, B-cell-depleted T cells, or PBMCs.

CDR1 is MDHEN, CDR2 SYDVKM, per germline. V shed 2 bases and J 5 bases; nucleotides not matched to a gene: 9. The CDR3 runs to 16 residues. Authors' data handling: How many nucleated cells were present was estimated from reference gene primer amplification. Clones were read by immunoSEQ multiplex PCR, and TCRdb kept only the in-frame ones, dropping some. That table is the source of V, J and clone size, and D and trimming were worked out from the DNA. The sample records roughly 380,000 clones, 75% to 90% being singletons. The TCR comes from a woman younger than 30 with acute or convalescent COVID-19. The gene calls are TRBV28 and TRBJ1-2; TRBD1 agrees at 9 bases. Source material: peripheral blood. The DNA for the CDR3 is TGTGCCAGCAGTTTACTTCAACTAGGACAGGGGTATGGCTACACCTTC. Protein sequence: CASSLLQLGQGYGYTF.